Listed below are T cell receptor beta chains from one sample, sequenced in a study of CD8 T cells in ankylosing spondylitis. TCRdb re-analysed the 5' RACE reads in MiXCR, keeping a single row per CDR3 protein. The sample lists under 300,000 distinct CDR3 sequences, over 8.5% seen once, with roughly 6.8% in the top ten. Material: blood, either unsorted or a sorted T cell fraction (not recorded which). Receptors were obtained from a male donor with ankylosing spondylitis or in good health (not recorded which). Both conserved end residues are part of each CDR3. Expanded clones are given a class, and other clones once, few, many or no size at all.

V: TRBV4-1
size: few
J: TRBJ1-1
CDR3: CASSLPTEEAFF

V: TRBV18
size: -
J: TRBJ2-6
CDR3: CASSPLPVASGANVLTF

V: TRBV29-1
size: -
J: TRBJ2-7
CDR3: CSVAGTPDSYEQYF

V: TRBV20-1
size: many
J: TRBJ1-6
CDR3: CSARGMVFPNSPLHF

V: TRBV6-4
size: many
J: TRBJ1-1
CDR3: CASSDRENTEAFF

V: TRBV11-2
size: -
J: TRBJ1-3
CDR3: CASSLGPPSLDIYF

V: TRBV27
size: -
J: TRBJ1-3
CDR3: CASSWTAGNTIYF

V: TRBV7-2
size: many
J: TRBJ1-5
CDR3: CASSNTGLQPQHF

V: TRBV7-7
size: many
J: TRBJ2-5
CDR3: CASSLGTTYQETQYF

V: TRBV6-5
size: many
J: TRBJ1-2
CDR3: CASSYSDRYTF

V: TRBV7-8
size: many
J: TRBJ1-5
CDR3: CASSPGQHSNQPQHF

V: TRBV28
size: many
J: TRBJ1-2
CDR3: CASSSGKGVYGYTF

V: TRBV30
size: -
J: TRBJ2-7
CDR3: CAWTTGLAGVREQYF

V: TRBV29-1
size: many
J: TRBJ1-4
CDR3: CSVVQGATNEKLFF

V: TRBV7-3
size: many
J: TRBJ2-1
CDR3: CASSLTGEGYNEQFF

V: TRBV9
size: few
J: TRBJ2-2
CDR3: CASSQTGSNTGELFF

V: TRBV19
size: many
J: TRBJ1-5
CDR3: CASSVPNDRGQPQHF

V: TRBV12-3/TRBV12-4
size: many
J: TRBJ2-1
CDR3: CASSLTGENEQFF

V: TRBV12-3/TRBV12-4
size: many
J: TRBJ1-1
CDR3: CASTGGPWTEAFF